The T cell receptor beta chain described here comes from a study of beta chain features in type 1 diabetes. Whole-study results and caveats: HLA effects on TCRB rearrangement stayed unresolved here. Type 1 diabetes patients had moderately but significantly shorter TCRB CDR3s in all four CD4+ subsets.

The germline V gene has CDR1 DFQATT and CDR2 SNEGSKA (reference sequence). V lost 6 bases to trimming and J lost 8 bases; unmatched junction nucleotides: 1. The CDR3 has 11 residues. Sequenced material consisted of expressed TCRB transcripts (all of the isolated RNA was reverse transcribed). Clones were read by immunoSEQ multiplex PCR, and TCRdb kept only the in-frame ones, dropping some. Of under 300,000 clones listed, about 11% are singletons. Notes on this clone: Its target is unknown.

Sequenced material: naive CD4+ T cells from blood. The V gene is TRBV20-1, the J gene TRBJ1-4, with TRBD1 identical over 9 bases. This TCR was recovered from a man younger than 45 with type 1 diabetes. The CDR3 DNA reads as TGCAGTGCAGGGACAGGGGAAAAACTGTTTTTT. Translating gives CSAGTGEKLFF.